Described below is a single T cell receptor beta chain sequence and its context. What it binds is not known. The data stem from a study of blood T cells in healthy people across ages. General study results and limits: TCR beta diversity, measured per million T cells, fell in a roughly linear way with age.

The germline CDR1 and CDR2 sequences are PRHDT and FYEKMQ (reference sequence). This CDR3 comprises 19 residues. V lost 4 bases, J lost 5 bases, and 21 bases stayed unmatched. Alongside a J-beta primer mix, a sample-barcoded 5' primer served in a second PCR lasting 7 to 11 cycles. TCRdb re-derived calls from the 5' RACE reads in MiXCR, one entry per CDR3 protein. The data show 1.5 million to 2 million distinct CDR3 sequences, about 32% seen once. Donors were systemically healthy Caucasian individuals from Russia aged roughly 6 to 100 years. Researchers report isolating at least 7 million PBMCs per sample.

This sequence was found in a woman in her twenties or thirties in good health. Sequencing was done on a sample of blood. This rearrangement joins TRBV13 to TRBJ2-5; 8 nucleotides line up with TRBD2. The CDR3 region has the DNA TGTGCCAGCAGCTCACCAACCGGGGGGGGCGGGGTTGGGTCGGAGACCCAGTACTTC. This encodes CASSSPTGGGGVGSETQYF.